The rows below give T cell receptor beta chains drawn from one sample of a study of metastatic and nonmetastatic thyroid tumors. TCRdb re-clonotyped the PCR reads through MiXCR. The sample includes tens of thousands of clones, about 17% of them seen just once. The sample taken for sequencing was blood. These receptors originate from a female donor with papillary thyroid cancer or a benign thyroid nodule (not recorded which). Some clones in this sample may be carry-over from other donors' samples. CDR3s include the opening cysteine and the closing phenylalanine or tryptophan. D genes are given only for firm matches. A clone size is listed for some rows: how often the clone was seen (once, few, many), or a class if it is expanded.

>-|TRBV12-5|TRBJ2-2|many
TGTGCTAGTGGGACGGACACCGGGGAGCTGTTTTTT
CASGTDTGELFF
>-|TRBV20-1|TRBJ2-3|many
TGCAGTGCTAGGAGACTAGAGACGCAGTATTTT
CSARRLETQYF
>-|TRBV6-5|TRBJ2-7|many
TGTGCCAGCAGTTACTCGGAGGGGTCCTACGAGCAGTACTTC
CASSYSEGSYEQYF
>-|TRBV6-6|TRBJ2-3|many
TGTGCCAGCAGTTACTTGGGGAACACAGATACGCAGTATTTT
CASSYLGNTDTQYF
>-|TRBV9|TRBJ2-1|many
TGTGCCAGCAGCGGAGCCACGGGGAGATCCTACAATGAGCAGTTCTTC
CASSGATGRSYNEQFF
>-|TRBV25-1|TRBJ2-1|few
TGTGCCAGCAGTGCCGGGACCAGCGCCTTCTCATACAATGAGCAGTTCTTC
CASSAGTSAFSYNEQFF
>-|TRBV30|TRBJ1-5|-
TGTGCCTGGAGTGTCGACTTAGGCGGCGATCAGCCCCAGCATTTT
CAWSVDLGGDQPQHF
>TRBD1|TRBV15|TRBJ1-4|many
TGTGCCACCAGCAGAGTCGTCGGGACAGGGGGTGAAAAACTGTTTTTT
CATSRVVGTGGEKLFF
>-|TRBV3-1|TRBJ2-1|many
TGTGCCAGCAGCCGCGGGTCCTACAATGAGCAGTTCTTC
CASSRGSYNEQFF
>TRBD1|TRBV6-1|TRBJ2-7|medium-sized
TGTGCCAGCAGTTCGACCGGGACAGGGGTCTACGAGCAGTACTTC
CASSSTGTGVYEQYF
>TRBD1|TRBV25-1|TRBJ2-3|few
TGTGCCATCAGCACATGGAGGGGGACAGGGGGCGAAGATACGCAGTATTTT
CAISTWRGTGGEDTQYF
>TRBD2|TRBV19|TRBJ2-7|many
TGTGCCAGTAGTATAAGGACTAGCGGTGCCTACGAGCAGTACTTC
CASSIRTSGAYEQYF
>-|TRBV18|TRBJ1-1|-
TGTGCCAGCTCTCAGGACAGACCGAACACTGAAGCTTTCTTT
CASSQDRPNTEAFF
>-|TRBV9|TRBJ2-7|many
TGTGCCAGCAGCGCCACGGGGTCGAGGGGAGAGCAGTACTTC
CASSATGSRGEQYF
>-|TRBV20-1|TRBJ2-7|many
TGCAGTGCTAGAGTAAGTGACTACGAGCAGTACTTC
CSARVSDYEQYF
>-|TRBV14|TRBJ2-7|-
TGTTCCAGCAGCCAAGACTGGGGCGAGAGCATCCAGAACGAGCAGTACTTC
CSSSQDWGESIQNEQYF
>-|TRBV20-1|TRBJ1-4|-
TGCAGTGCTAGACGGGCCGGCGTTGGAGCTAATGAAAAACTGTTTTTT
CSARRAGVGANEKLFF
>-|TRBV7-8|TRBJ2-7|many
TGTGCCAGCCGTTACGGCTCCGAGCAGTACTTC
CASRYGSEQYF
>-|TRBV27|TRBJ2-7|many
TGTGCCAGTTCCTGGGGGCGGGAGCCCTACGAGCAGTACTTC
CASSWGREPYEQYF
>-|TRBV6-1|TRBJ2-7|many
TGTGCCAGCGGGCGGGGCTACGAGCAGTACTTC
CASGRGYEQYF
>-|TRBV11-3|TRBJ2-7|medium-sized
TGTGCCAGCAGCTTTACCAGCTCAAGTGAGCAGTACTTC
CASSFTSSSEQYF
>-|TRBV6-1|TRBJ2-7|few
TGTGCCAGCAGTTCCGGGATGGCCTACGAGCAGTACTTC
CASSSGMAYEQYF
>TRBD2|TRBV6-4|TRBJ2-3|many
TGTGCCAGCAGTGACGGGAGGGCCACAGATACGCAGTATTTT
CASSDGRATDTQYF
>-|TRBV5-1|TRBJ2-7|many
TGCGCCAGCAGCAGTTCCGGTAGTTCCTACGAGCAGTACTTC
CASSSSGSSYEQYF
>-|TRBV29-1|TRBJ2-1|few
TGCAGCGTTGATCCCCTAACGGGGTACTCCTACAATGAGCAGTTCTTC
CSVDPLTGYSYNEQFF
>TRBD1|TRBV13|TRBJ2-7|many
TGTGCCAGCAGCACGGGACAGGGGGCCGACGAGCAGTACTTC
CASSTGQGADEQYF
>-|TRBV27|TRBJ2-7|few
TGTGCCAGCAGACTGAACTCCTCGGCCCCCTACGAGCAGTACTTC
CASRLNSSAPYEQYF
>TRBD2|TRBV30|TRBJ2-1|many
TGTGCCTGGAGTGTTGCACTAGCGGGAGGGACTAATGAGCAGTTCTTC
CAWSVALAGGTNEQFF
>-|TRBV3-1|TRBJ2-7|-
TGTGCCAGCATCCGTGGCCTACTTGGTGAGCAGTACTTC
CASIRGLLGEQYF
>-|TRBV19|TRBJ1-1|many
TGTGCCAGTGGGGAACGGGAGGAAGTGAACACTGAAGCTTTCTTT
CASGEREEVNTEAFF
>-|TRBV4-1|TRBJ2-2|many
TGCGCCAGCAGCCAAATGGGGACTGGCCCCGGGGAGCTGTTTTTT
CASSQMGTGPGELFF
>-|TRBV28|TRBJ2-2|-
TGTGCCAGCAGTTTGTCAAGCTTGGACACCGGGGAGCTGTTTTTT
CASSLSSLDTGELFF
>TRBD2|TRBV6-2/TRBV6-3|TRBJ2-1|medium-sized
TGTGCCAGCAAAGTAAGAGCGGGAGTTGTGGATGAGCAGTTCTTC
CASKVRAGVVDEQFF
>-|TRBV30|TRBJ1-6|-
TGTGCCTGGAGTCGAGCTAATTCACCCCTCCACTTT
CAWSRANSPLHF
>-|TRBV6-1|TRBJ2-1|many
TGTGCCAGCAGTGAAGGTGCGGCTAGTAAGTTCTTC
CASSEGAASKFF
>-|TRBV6-2/TRBV6-3|TRBJ1-2|many
TGTGCCAGCAGTGACCGACAGTTTTCGGGCTACACCTTC
CASSDRQFSGYTF
>-|TRBV7-9|TRBJ1-3|many
TGTGCCAGCAGTACCGAGGGAAACACCATATATTTT
CASSTEGNTIYF
>-|TRBV18|TRBJ1-5|many
TGTGCCAGCTCAGCGGACAAATGGGGCAATCAGCCCCAGCATTTT
CASSADKWGNQPQHF
>-|TRBV2|TRBJ1-1|-
TGTGCCAGCAGGGCCAGGACAGACTCAGTTGAAGCTTTCTTT
CASRARTDSVEAFF
>-|TRBV20-1|TRBJ2-5|many
TGCAGTGCCTTGCTTTCTTACGGAGGGCTCCAAGAGACCCAGTACTTC
CSALLSYGGLQETQYF
>-|TRBV28|TRBJ1-3|many
TGTGCCAGCATTGAAAGGAGGGGCGCCTACGGAAACACCATATATTTT
CASIERRGAYGNTIYF
>-|TRBV27|TRBJ1-1|many
TGTGCCAGCAGTTCCTATAACACTGAAGCTTTCTTT
CASSSYNTEAFF
>TRBD1|TRBV27|TRBJ1-5|many
TGTGCCAGCAGGGTGACAGGGAGCAATCAGCCCCAGCATTTT
CASRVTGSNQPQHF
>-|TRBV7-8|TRBJ2-7|many
TGTGCCAGCAGGCGATCCGGGACCTTCTACGAGCAGTACTTC
CASRRSGTFYEQYF
>-|TRBV7-9|TRBJ2-2|many
TGTGCCAGCAGCTTAACAAACACCGGGGAGCTGTTTTTT
CASSLTNTGELFF
>-|TRBV28|TRBJ1-3|many
TGTGCCAGCAGGATCGGTGAGGGAATCTTTGGAAACACCATATATTTT
CASRIGEGIFGNTIYF
>-|TRBV20-1|TRBJ2-7|many
TGCAGTGCTAGTGAGGGGCCTAGCGCTTACTACGAGCAGTACTTC
CSASEGPSAYYEQYF
>-|TRBV20-1|TRBJ2-5|many
TGCAGTGCTAGAGAGCCAGGGATGGCTAAGACCCAGTACTTC
CSAREPGMAKTQYF
>-|TRBV6-4|TRBJ2-3|few
TGTGCCAGCAGCGACGGGACTAGCACAGATACGCAGTATTTT
CASSDGTSTDTQYF
>-|TRBV28|TRBJ2-3|few
TGTGCCAGCAGTCCATACAGGAATAGCACAGGTACGCAGTATTTT
CASSPYRNSTGTQYF
>TRBD2|TRBV6-2/TRBV6-3|TRBJ2-7|-
TGTGCCAGCAGTTACTCGGTGGGGCCGGGACTAGGTGGGCCTCGGAGATCCTACGAGCAGTACTTC
CASSYSVGPGLGGPRRSYEQYF
>-|TRBV6-1|TRBJ2-1|-
TGTGCCAGCAGTGTCCGGGTGAGGGAGCAGTTCTTC
CASSVRVREQFF
>TRBD1|TRBV20-1|TRBJ2-5|many
TGCAGTGCGAGGGGACAGGGGGCCCTAGAGACCCAGTACTTC
CSARGQGALETQYF
>TRBD2|TRBV20-1|TRBJ2-1|many
TGCAGTGCTAGAGGAAGGGTAGCGGGAGTCGGCAATGAGCAGTTCTTC
CSARGRVAGVGNEQFF
>-|TRBV27|TRBJ2-1|many
TGTGCCAGCAGTTCCGGGACCCCCTACAATGAGCAGTTCTTC
CASSSGTPYNEQFF
>TRBD2|TRBV6-1|TRBJ2-3|many
TGTGCCAGCAGTGAAGCTAGCGGGAGCCCAGATACGCAGTATTTT
CASSEASGSPDTQYF
>-|TRBV6-1|TRBJ1-3|-
TGTGCCAGCAGTCCCGAGGTCAGCTCTCGAAACACAATATATTTT
CASSPEVSSRNTIYF